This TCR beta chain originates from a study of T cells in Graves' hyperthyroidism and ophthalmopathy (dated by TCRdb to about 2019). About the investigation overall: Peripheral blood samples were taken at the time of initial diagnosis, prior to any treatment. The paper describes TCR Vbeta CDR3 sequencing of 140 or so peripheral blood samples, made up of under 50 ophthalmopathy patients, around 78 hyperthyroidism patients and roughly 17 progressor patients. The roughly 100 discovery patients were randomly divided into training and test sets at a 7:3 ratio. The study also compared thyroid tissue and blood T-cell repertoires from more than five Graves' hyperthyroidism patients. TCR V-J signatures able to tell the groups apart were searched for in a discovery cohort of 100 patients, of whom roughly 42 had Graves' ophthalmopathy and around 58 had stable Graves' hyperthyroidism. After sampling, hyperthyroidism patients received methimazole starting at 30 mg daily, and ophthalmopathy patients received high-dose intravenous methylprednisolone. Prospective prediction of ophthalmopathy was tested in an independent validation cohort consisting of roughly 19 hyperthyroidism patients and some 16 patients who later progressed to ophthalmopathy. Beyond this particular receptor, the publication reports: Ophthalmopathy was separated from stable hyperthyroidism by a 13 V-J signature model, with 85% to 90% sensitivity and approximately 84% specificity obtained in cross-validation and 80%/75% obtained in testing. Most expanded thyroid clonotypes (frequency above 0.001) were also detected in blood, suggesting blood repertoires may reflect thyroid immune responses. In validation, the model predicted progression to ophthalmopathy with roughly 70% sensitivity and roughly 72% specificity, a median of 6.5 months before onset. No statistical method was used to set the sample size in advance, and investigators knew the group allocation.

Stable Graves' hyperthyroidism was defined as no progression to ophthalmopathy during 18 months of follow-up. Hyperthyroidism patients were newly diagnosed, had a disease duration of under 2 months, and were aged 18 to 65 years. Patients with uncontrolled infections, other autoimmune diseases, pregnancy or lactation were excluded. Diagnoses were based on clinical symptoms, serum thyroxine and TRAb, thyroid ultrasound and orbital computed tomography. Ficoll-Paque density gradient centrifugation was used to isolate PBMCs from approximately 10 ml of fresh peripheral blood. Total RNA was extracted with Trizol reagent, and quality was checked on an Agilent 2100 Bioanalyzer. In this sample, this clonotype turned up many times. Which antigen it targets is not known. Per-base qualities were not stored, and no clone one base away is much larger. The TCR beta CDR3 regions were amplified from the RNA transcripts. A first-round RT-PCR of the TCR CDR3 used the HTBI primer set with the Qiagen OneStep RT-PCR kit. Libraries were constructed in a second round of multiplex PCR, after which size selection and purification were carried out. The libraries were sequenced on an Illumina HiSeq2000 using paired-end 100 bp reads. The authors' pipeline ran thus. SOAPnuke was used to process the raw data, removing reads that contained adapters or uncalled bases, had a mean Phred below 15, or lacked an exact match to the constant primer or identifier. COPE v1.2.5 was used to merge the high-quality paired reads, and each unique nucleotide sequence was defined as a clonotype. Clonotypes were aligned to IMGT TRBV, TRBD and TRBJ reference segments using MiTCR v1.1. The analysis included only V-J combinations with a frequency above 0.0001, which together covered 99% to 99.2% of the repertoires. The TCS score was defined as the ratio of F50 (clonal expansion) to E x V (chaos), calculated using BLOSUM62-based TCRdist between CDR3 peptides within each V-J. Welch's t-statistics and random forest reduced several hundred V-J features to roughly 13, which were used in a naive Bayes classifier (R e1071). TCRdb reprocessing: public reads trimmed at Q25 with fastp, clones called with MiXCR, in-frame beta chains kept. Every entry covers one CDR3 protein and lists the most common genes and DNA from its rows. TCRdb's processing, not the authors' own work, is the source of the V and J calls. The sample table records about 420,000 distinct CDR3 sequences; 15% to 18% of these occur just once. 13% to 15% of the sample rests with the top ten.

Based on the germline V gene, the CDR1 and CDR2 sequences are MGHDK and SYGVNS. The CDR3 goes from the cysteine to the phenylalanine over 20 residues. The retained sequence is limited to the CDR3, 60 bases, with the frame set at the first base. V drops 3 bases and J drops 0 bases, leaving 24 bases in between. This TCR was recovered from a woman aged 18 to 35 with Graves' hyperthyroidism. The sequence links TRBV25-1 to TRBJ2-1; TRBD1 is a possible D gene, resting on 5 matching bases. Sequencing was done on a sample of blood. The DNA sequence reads TGTGCCAGCAGTGAGGCCCACGCCCCGGAGACAGTGAGCTCCTACAATGAGCAGTTCTTC. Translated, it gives CASSEAHAPETVSSYNEQFF.